This T cell receptor beta chain was captured in a study of T cell responses to AZD1222 COVID-19 vaccine. Study outcomes and limitations: Seropositivity was recorded at baseline in only five to seven AZD1222 recipients. CD4 TCRs associated with vaccination spanned spike, dominating at 160-218 and 743-854. The donor cohort was predominantly white British with a female majority, and clonal diversity may have been underestimated. The study reported that nearly half of spike-specific TCRs target unmutated variant regions.

The CDR3 extends over 12 amino acids. Germline assignment: CDR1 SGHRS and CDR2 YFSETQ. Trimming cost V 0 bases and J 3 bases, with 0 bases left between them. The repertoire was sequenced with immunoSEQ multiplex PCR; TCRdb's copy has only in-frame clones and lacks some. The sample lists some 180,000 clones, 87% occurring once. Remarks on this clone: Its antigen is undetermined. Other DNA sequences in this specimen translate into the identical CDR3.

V is TRBV5-1 and J is TRBJ2-2; unclear D gene. The sample was peripheral blood, taken 28 days after the second AZD1222 dose. The receptor's source is an adult who received the AZD1222 COVID-19 vaccine. The CDR3 spells CASSLDTGELFF. Written as DNA, the CDR3 is TGCGCCAGCAGCTTGGACACCGGGGAGCTGTTTTTT. The full variable domain, rest sourced from reference TRBV5-1 and TRBJ2-2, is KAGVTQTPRYLIKTRGQQVTLSCSPISGHRSVSWYQQTPGQGLQFLFEYFSETQRNKGNFPGRFSGRQFSNSRSEMNVSTLELGDSALYLCASSLDTGELFFGEGSRLTVL.